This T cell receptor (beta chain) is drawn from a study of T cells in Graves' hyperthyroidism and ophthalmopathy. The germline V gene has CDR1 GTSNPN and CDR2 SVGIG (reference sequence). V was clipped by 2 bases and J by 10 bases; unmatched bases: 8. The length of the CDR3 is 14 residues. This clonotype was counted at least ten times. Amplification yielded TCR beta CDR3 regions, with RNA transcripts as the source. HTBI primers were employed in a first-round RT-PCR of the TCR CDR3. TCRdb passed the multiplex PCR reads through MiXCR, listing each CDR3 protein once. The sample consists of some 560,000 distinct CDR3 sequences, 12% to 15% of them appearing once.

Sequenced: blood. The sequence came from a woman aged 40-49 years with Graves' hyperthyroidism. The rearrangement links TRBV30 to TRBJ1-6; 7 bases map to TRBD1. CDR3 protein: CAWSTDREGSPLHF. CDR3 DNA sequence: TGTGCCTGGAGTACCGACAGGGAGGGCTCACCCCTCCACTTT. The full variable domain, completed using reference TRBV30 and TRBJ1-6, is SQTIHQWPATLVQPVGSPLSLECTVEGTSNPNLYWYRQAAGRGLQLLFYSVGIGQISSEVPQNLSASRPQDRQFILSSKKLLLSDSGFYLCAWSTDREGSPLHFGNGTRLTVT.